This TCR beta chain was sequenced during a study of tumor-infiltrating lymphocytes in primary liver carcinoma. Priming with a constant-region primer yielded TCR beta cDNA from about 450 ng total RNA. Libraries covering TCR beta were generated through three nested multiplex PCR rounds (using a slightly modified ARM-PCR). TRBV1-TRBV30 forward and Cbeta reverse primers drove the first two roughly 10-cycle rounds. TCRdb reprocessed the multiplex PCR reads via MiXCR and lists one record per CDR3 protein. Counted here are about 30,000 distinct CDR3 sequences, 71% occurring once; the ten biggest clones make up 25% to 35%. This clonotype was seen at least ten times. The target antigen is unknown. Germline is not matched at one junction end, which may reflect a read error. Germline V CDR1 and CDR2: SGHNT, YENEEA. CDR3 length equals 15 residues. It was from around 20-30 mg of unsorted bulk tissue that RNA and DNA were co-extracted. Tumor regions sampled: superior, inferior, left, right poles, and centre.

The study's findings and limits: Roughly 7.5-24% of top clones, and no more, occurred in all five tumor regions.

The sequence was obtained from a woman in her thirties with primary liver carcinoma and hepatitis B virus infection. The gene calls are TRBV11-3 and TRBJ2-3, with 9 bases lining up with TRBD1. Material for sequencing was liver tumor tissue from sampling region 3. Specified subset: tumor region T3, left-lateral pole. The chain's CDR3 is CASSLGTGDTDTQYF. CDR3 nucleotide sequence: TGTGCCAGCAGCTTAGGGACAGGGGACACAGATACGCAATATTTT.